The 32 T cell receptor beta chains in this list originate from one sample, sequenced in a study of vaccination and CD4 T cells after COVID-19. The treatment denotes: roughly 10-day PBMC culture with coronavirus spike peptide pools or control peptides (ViraFEST assay). At the Johns Hopkins FTIC core, DNA taken from cultured CD4+ T cells was sequenced by way of the Oncomine TCR Beta short-read assay. MiXCR was run by TCRdb on the PCR reads, yielding one entry per CDR3 protein. The sample shows more than 15,000 distinct CDR3 sequences, approximately 67% of them seen only once. These receptors have no identified antigens. The specimen was CD4+ T cells from blood, cultured in vitro. The receptors were sampled from a human donor who had recovered from COVID-19.

The chain links TRBV28 to TRBJ1-6; D is undetermined. The V end lost 5 bases, the J end lost 8 bases, and 10 bases lay between the germline ends. CDR1 and CDR2 (germline): MDHEN, SYDVKM. This CDR3 is built from 13 residues. This CDR3 reads CASSRLRDSPLHF. In DNA form, the CDR3 reads TGTGCCAGCAGTCGTCTGAGGGATTCACCCCTCCACTTT.

The chain joins TRBV6-1 to TRBJ1-1; no reliable D call. The CDR3 contains 13 residues. Trimming pared 5 bases from V and 3 bases from J, leaving 10 bases between. CDR1 is MNHNS, CDR2 SASEGT, per germline. The CDR3 spells CASSLWPDTEAFF. The CDR3 coding sequence is TGTGCCAGCAGTCTTTGGCCCGACACTGAAGCTTTCTTT.

The V and J genes are TRBV20-1 and TRBJ1-5; D gene uncertain. CDR3 length: 11 amino acids. Germline CDR1 and CDR2: DFQATT and SNEGSKA (reference sequence). With 6 bases removed from V and 3 bases from J, the gap between germline ends came to 6 bases. The chain's CDR3 is CSADNNQPQHF. CDR3 coding DNA: TGCAGTGCCGACAACAATCAGCCCCAGCATTTT.

This clonotype was observed a handful of times. This sequence joins TRBV6-5 and TRBJ1-1; D is unresolved. Looked up from germline, CDR1 is MNHEY and CDR2 is SVGAGI. The CDR3 extends over 14 amino acids. Trimming pared 0 bases from V and 7 bases from J, leaving 12 bases between. CDR3 amino acids: CASSYSIEGGEAFF. The CDR3 nucleotides are TGTGCCAGCAGTTACTCGATCGAGGGAGGTGAAGCTTTCTTT.

The rearrangement links TRBV6-5 to TRBJ2-5; D could derive from TRBD1 or TRBD2 (6 bases each). Germline V gene sequence: CDR1 MNHEY, CDR2 SVGAGI. The ends were cut back, 0 bases at V and 1 base at J, with 15 bases in the middle. The CDR3 has 17 amino acids. This CDR3 is CASSYSWDGGFQETQYF. The DNA for the CDR3 is TGTGCCAGCAGTTACTCGTGGGACGGGGGCTTCCAAGAGACCCAGTACTTC.

The gene calls are TRBV24-1 and TRBJ1-2; TRBD1 might be the D (5 bases). The V gene's germline CDR1 is KGHDR and CDR2 SFDVKD. The CDR3 consists of 14 residues. V gave up 2 bases and J gave up 5 bases, with 11 bases separating them. CDR3: CATSDWGREYGYTF. In DNA form, the CDR3 reads TGTGCCACCAGTGATTGGGGCAGGGAATATGGCTACACCTTC.

This clonotype was seen just once. The V and J genes are TRBV6-5 and TRBJ2-5, with 9 bases lining up with TRBD1. The CDR3 contains 16 residues. V dropped 2 bases and J dropped 2; count of bases not matched to a gene: 6. Germline V gene data show CDR1 as MNHEY and CDR2 as SVGAGI. The CDR3 spells CASSYRGTGYQETQYF. Written as DNA, the CDR3 is TGTGCCAGCAGTTACCGAGGGACAGGGTATCAAGAGACCCAGTACTTC.

This clonotype was seen only a few times. DNA for the CDR3: TGTGCCAGCAGTTACTCGCCGGTCGGAGTATCGAACACTGAAGCTTTCTTT. Its protein is CASSYSPVGVSNTEAFF. This chain uses TRBV6-5 with TRBJ1-1; D gene unclear. The length of the CDR3 is 17 residues. The V gene lost 0 bases and the J gene lost 1 base, with 15 bases spanning the gap. Per the germline V gene, CDR1 is MNHEY and CDR2 is SVGAGI.

The chain links TRBV7-9 to TRBJ2-1; D is perhaps TRBD1 or TRBD2 (5 bases each). V lost 2 bases and J lost 7, with 15 bases in between. Germline V lookup: CDR1 SEHNR, CDR2 FQNEAQ (reference sequence). This CDR3 comprises 15 residues. The CDR3 is CASSLTGASMNEQFF. CDR3 nucleotide sequence: TGTGCCAGCAGCTTAACCGGGGCTAGCATGAATGAGCAGTTCTTC.

The gene calls are TRBV30 and TRBJ1-5; a weak D match, TRBD1 (5 bases). With 2 bases removed from V and 3 bases from J, the gap between germline ends came to 17 bases. This CDR3 has 16 amino acids. Germline V gene data show CDR1 as GTSNPN and CDR2 as SVGIG (reference sequence). The CDR3 region has the DNA TGTGCCTGGAGTCCACCCCCCGGGGCAGTCAATCAGCCCCAGCATTTT. This sequence encodes CAWSPPPGAVNQPQHF.

This clonotype was counted between two and nine times. The V call is TRBV2, the J call TRBJ2-5; no clear D. Trimming shortened V by 6 bases and J by 1 base, and 9 bases separated the two germline ends. Germline CDR1 and CDR2: SNHLY and FYNNEI. CDR3 length equals 13 residues. The CDR3 DNA sequence: TGTGCCAGCAGGGGTTCAATCCAAGAGACCCAGTACTTC. Its protein is CASRGSIQETQYF.

The gene calls are TRBV7-9 and TRBJ1-1; D is unresolved. In germline, CDR1 is SEHNR, CDR2 FQNEAQ (reference sequence). CDR3 length equals 14 residues. The germline V and J ends were trimmed by 3 bases and 0 bases, with 8 bases remaining between them. As DNA, the CDR3 is TGTGCCAGCAGCTTGTCGCAGTTGAACACTGAAGCTTTCTTT. This encodes CASSLSQLNTEAFF. Filled out from reference TRBV7-9 and TRBJ1-1, the complete variable domain reads DTGVSQNPRHKITKRGQNVTFRCDPISEHNRLYWYRQTLGQGPEFLTYFQNEAQLEKSRLLSDRFSAERPKGSFSTLEIQRTEQGDSAMYLCASSLSQLNTEAFFGQGTRLTVV.

The sample holds a few counts of this clonotype. The rearrangement links TRBV19 to TRBJ2-3; tentative D call: TRBD1 (6 bases). The CDR3 is 13 amino acids. Between the trimmed V and J ends, which lost 6 bases and 6 bases, there was a span of 13 bases. Per the germline V gene, CDR1 is LNHDA and CDR2 is SQIVND (reference sequence). CDR3 DNA sequence: TGTGCCAGTAGAGACAGGAGGAAGGATACGCAGTATTTT. This sequence encodes CASRDRRKDTQYF.

The chain has TRBV7-2 and TRBJ2-7, with TRBD1 matching over 9 bases. Germline CDR1 reads SGHTA; CDR2 reads FQGNSA. This CDR3 is 14 amino acids long. Trimming removed 8 bases from V and 3 bases from J; junction bases left unmatched: 8. The CDR3 DNA sequence: TGTGCCAGCCTGAACGGACAGGGGCTCTACGAGCAGTACTTC. Translation: CASLNGQGLYEQYF. Looking up the rest from reference TRBV7-2 and TRBJ2-7 gives the full variable domain: GAGVSQSPSNKVTEKGKDVELRCDPISGHTALYWYRQSLGQGLEFLIYFQGNSAPDKSGLPSDRFSAERTGGSVSTLTIQRTQQEDSAVYLCASLNGQGLYEQYFGPGTRLTVT.

V usage is TRBV7-2 and J usage is TRBJ2-7, with 11 bases matching TRBD1. Germline V CDR1 and CDR2: SGHTA, FQGNSA. With V trimmed by 5 bases and J by 5 bases, 11 bases remained unmatched. This CDR3 is built from 16 residues. The CDR3 bases are TGTGCCAGCAGCATAAATCCTGGGACAGGGGGGAACGAGCAGTACTTC. Translated, it gives CASSINPGTGGNEQYF.

The CDR3 reads CASNIANYGYTF. Here the CDR3 DNA reads TGTGCCAGCAACATAGCTAACTATGGCTACACCTTC. The chain links TRBV28 to TRBJ1-2; D unresolved. The length of the CDR3 is 12 residues. The V gene's germline CDR1 is MDHEN and CDR2 SYDVKM. Trimming took off 7 bases at V and 0 bases at J, with 6 bases between the two ends.

The chain links TRBV6-1 to TRBJ2-7, with unresolved D. Germline CDR1 is MNHNS and CDR2 is SASEGT. V lost 4 bases, J lost 2 bases, and 3 bases lay in between. The CDR3 contains 11 residues. This chain's CDR3 is CASSGPYEQYF. In nucleotides, the CDR3 is TGTGCCAGCAGTGGGCCCTACGAGCAGTACTTC.

This clonotype has just one count. V and J are TRBV2 and TRBJ1-6; TRBD1 matches at 7 bases. Losses at the gene ends were 7 bases for V and 10 bases for J; bases not matched to a gene: 16. This CDR3 is 16 amino acids long. Per germline, CDR1 SNHLY and CDR2 FYNNEI. CDR3 loop: CASTAVRDSRGSPLHF. The CDR3 DNA sequence: TGTGCCAGCACTGCTGTACGGGACAGCAGGGGCTCACCCCTCCACTTT.

The rearrangement uses TRBV25-1 and TRBJ2-5, with D hard to call. This CDR3 region has 15 residues. Trimming removed 2 bases at V and 4 bases at J, with 14 bases between. Germline V gene lookup returns CDR1 MGHDK and CDR2 SYGVNS. CDR3 loop: CASSEPGPRRETQYF. CDR3 DNA: TGTGCCAGCAGTGAACCCGGCCCAAGAAGAGAGACCCAGTACTTC.

This clonotype has more than one count but fewer than ten. The chain employs TRBV6-5 and TRBJ2-7; D is ambiguous. CDR3 length: 15 amino acids. Germline lookup yields CDR1 MNHEY and CDR2 SVGAGI. Trimming pared 0 bases from V and 2 bases from J, leaving 11 bases between. The CDR3 loop reads CASSYSGSRAYEQYF. In nucleotides, the CDR3 is TGTGCCAGCAGTTACTCAGGGTCTAGAGCCTACGAGCAGTACTTC.

This chain connects TRBV28 to TRBJ1-2; D might be TRBD1 (6 bases). The CDR3 length is 15 residues. The V gene lost 7 bases and the J gene lost 6 bases, with 21 bases spanning the gap. Germline CDR1 and CDR2: MDHEN and SYDVKM. CDR3 in amino acids: CASNLRQGRADGYTF. In nucleotides, the CDR3 is TGTGCCAGCAACCTTCGGCAGGGGAGGGCTGATGGCTACACCTTC.

CDR3 in amino acids: CSTRELGKRPQHF. In DNA form, the CDR3 reads TGCAGTACCCGGGAGCTTGGTAAGCGGCCCCAGCATTTT. The chain employs TRBV20-1 and TRBJ1-5; D uncertain. The length of the CDR3 is 13 residues. V lost 8 bases and J lost 9, with 20 bases in between. From germline, CDR1 is DFQATT and CDR2 SNEGSKA (reference sequence).

The gene calls are TRBV6-1 and TRBJ1-1; D gene unclear. Germline loops: CDR1 MNHNS, CDR2 SASEGT. The CDR3 has 13 residues. V was cut by 7 bases and J by 3 bases, with 12 bases left in between. Here the CDR3 reads CASKWVDYTEAFF. The CDR3 DNA follows: TGTGCCAGCAAGTGGGTTGACTACACTGAAGCTTTCTTT.

The chain carries TRBV11-3 and TRBJ2-5; a weak D match, TRBD2 (6 bases). Trimming took 4 bases from V and 3 from J, leaving 12 bases between them. Germline lookup yields CDR1 SGHNT and CDR2 YENEEA. This CDR3 spans 14 amino acids. This chain's CDR3 is CASSSRLGEETQYF. CDR3 DNA sequence: TGTGCCAGCAGCTCCCGACTAGGGGAAGAGACCCAGTACTTC.

This sequence joins TRBV5-4 and TRBJ2-7; 7 nucleotides agree with TRBD1. Germline V gene data show CDR1 as SGHNT and CDR2 as YYREEE (reference sequence). After removal of 4 bases from V and 4 bases from J, the junction contained 11 bases not matched to a gene. There are 15 residues in the CDR3. The DNA for the CDR3 is TGTGCCAGCAGCAAGGACAGGTCGATTTTGTACGAGCAGTACTTC. Amino acids: CASSKDRSILYEQYF.

The gene calls are TRBV2 and TRBJ2-3; D tentatively reads TRBD1 or TRBD2 (5 bases each). The germline gives CDR1 SNHLY, CDR2 FYNNEI. The CDR3 length is 15 residues. V gave up 5 bases and J gave up 0 bases, with 12 bases separating them. The CDR3 here is CASSSQGVSTDTQYF. CDR3 coding DNA: TGTGCCAGCAGTTCGCAGGGAGTTAGCACAGATACGCAGTATTTT.

About this clonotype itself: One junction end disagrees with the germline gene, perhaps due to a read error. The chain links TRBV20-1 to TRBJ2-5; the D is unclear. CDR1 and CDR2 (germline): DFQATT, SNEGSKA (reference sequence). The CDR3 contains 13 residues. The CDR3 region is CSANGEIGETRYF. The CDR3 DNA sequence: TGCAGTGCAAACGGCGAGATAGGAGAGACCCGGTACTTC.

The V call is TRBV20-1, the J call TRBJ2-1; 7 bases align to TRBD2. V lost 6 bases and J lost 7; bases outside the gene matches: 15. This CDR3 is built from 15 residues. Germline V gene lookup returns CDR1 DFQATT and CDR2 SNEGSKA (reference sequence). The CDR3 spells CSASGDFIGRNEQFF. CDR3 bases: TGCAGTGCGAGCGGGGATTTTATTGGGCGGAATGAGCAGTTCTTC.

This clonotype has just one count. V is TRBV6-1 and J is TRBJ1-2; possibly TRBD1 for D (6 bases). In germline, CDR1 is MNHNS, CDR2 SASEGT. The CDR3 is 14 amino acids. The V gene lost 6 bases and the J gene lost 4 bases, with 15 bases spanning the gap. The CDR3 sequence is CASSRGQPGYGYTF. CDR3 DNA sequence: TGTGCCAGCAGCCGCGGACAGCCCGGCTATGGCTACACCTTC.

The V and J genes are TRBV6-5 and TRBJ1-6; 9 bases agree with TRBD1. This CDR3 region has 16 residues. In germline, CDR1 is MNHEY, CDR2 SVGAGI. V lost 1 base and J lost 9; bases outside the gene matches: 7. The CDR3 DNA follows: TGTGCCAGCAGTTACTTTTCCGGGACAGGGACTTCACCCCTCCACTTT. Its protein is CASSYFSGTGTSPLHF.

The CDR3: CATSRAQQTGNTEAFF. The CDR3 DNA is TGTGCCACCAGCAGAGCGCAACAAACAGGGAACACTGAAGCTTTCTTT. The chain recombines TRBV15 with TRBJ1-1; D possibly corresponds to TRBD1 (5 bases). Per the germline V gene, CDR1 is LNHNV and CDR2 is YYDKDF (reference sequence). With 1 base removed from V and 1 base from J, the gap between germline ends came to 13 bases. CDR3 length: 16 residues.

V gene TRBV20-1 combines with J gene TRBJ1-1; D may be TRBD1 (5 bases). Trimming shortened V by 4 bases and J by 2 bases, and 14 bases separated the two germline ends. The V gene's germline CDR1 is DFQATT and CDR2 SNEGSKA (reference sequence). This CDR3 has 14 amino acids. As DNA, the CDR3 is TGCAGTGCTAATCGCCTAGGGGCTAACACTGAAGCTTTCTTT. Encoded protein: CSANRLGANTEAFF.